This entry is about one TCR beta chain. What it recognizes is unknown. This specimen comes from a study of T cells in Graves' hyperthyroidism and ophthalmopathy. The study, taken as a whole, reports: Ophthalmopathy stood apart from stable hyperthyroidism in a 13 V-J model. Blood shared most expanded thyroid clonotypes above 0.001.

It was RNA transcripts that yielded the amplified TCR beta CDR3 regions. With the HTBI primer set, the TCR CDR3 went through a first round of RT-PCR. Via MiXCR, TCRdb re-called the multiplex PCR reads, giving one row per CDR3 protein. The sample shows 750,000 to 900,000 distinct CDR3 sequences, roughly 40% of them seen only once. An absence of ophthalmopathy progression within 18 months meant stable Graves' hyperthyroidism. Among the patients, aged 18 to 65, hyperthyroidism was newly diagnosed and had lasted under 2 months. Specimen: blood. The clonotype was recovered from a man in his late teens or twenties with Graves' hyperthyroidism.

The chain's CDR3 is CASSQHSGGNSPLHF. CDR3 sequence (DNA): TGCGCCAGCAGCCAGCACAGCGGGGGGAATTCACCCCTCCACTTT. The chain employs TRBV4-1 and TRBJ1-6, with D possibly TRBD1 on 5 matching bases. V lost 3 bases to trimming and J lost 7 bases, with 13 bases between them. There are 15 residues in the CDR3. Germline assignment: CDR1 MGHRA and CDR2 YSYEKL.